The 22 T cell receptor beta chains below all came from one sample that was sequenced in a study of blood T cell repertoires in COVID-19. Sequenced by immunoSEQ multiplex PCR; TCRdb stores in-frame clones only, minus some. Of around 200,000 clones in the sample, about 85% were seen once. Sequencing used peripheral blood. The receptor source for this set is a woman of 80 years or more with acute or convalescent COVID-19.

V is TRBV5-6 and J is TRBJ1-1; D not resolved. The CDR3 has 13 amino acids. In germline, CDR1 is SGHDT, CDR2 YYEEEE. Trimming pared 1 base from V and 0 bases from J, leaving 4 bases between. The CDR3 loop is CASSLNMNTEAFF. CDR3 DNA sequence: TGTGCCAGCAGCTTGAATATGAACACTGAAGCTTTCTTT.

The chain couples TRBV27 to TRBJ1-1; D unclear. Germline V gives CDR1 MNHEY, CDR2 SMNVEV (reference sequence). The CDR3 runs 14 residues. V was clipped by 5 bases and J by 4 bases, with 14 bases between them. The chain's CDR3 is CASSEGRHPTEAFF. CDR3 sequence (DNA): TGTGCCAGCAGTGAAGGGAGGCACCCCACTGAAGCTTTCTTT.

The chain combines TRBV7-2 with TRBJ1-4; D uncertain. Per germline, CDR1 SGHTA and CDR2 FQGNSA. The CDR3 sequence is 15 residues long. V lost 4 bases and J 7 bases, leaving 16 bases between the germline ends. The CDR3 region has the DNA TGTGCCAGCAGCTGGTCAGGCCCTGAGGGTGAAAAACTGTTTTTT. This encodes CASSWSGPEGEKLFF.

The gene calls are TRBV19 and TRBJ1-2; D ambiguous. V dropped 2 bases and J dropped 4 bases, with 11 bases sitting between them. The CDR3 is made up of 14 amino acids. Germline CDR1 reads LNHDA; CDR2 reads SQIVND (reference sequence). Here the CDR3 reads CASSIRDTPYGYTF. CDR3 nucleotide sequence: TGTGCCAGTAGTATAAGAGACACCCCCTATGGCTACACCTTC.

The genes are TRBV19 and TRBJ2-1; the match to TRBD2 covers 16 bases. Losses at the gene ends were 8 bases for V and 8 bases for J; bases not matched to a gene: 6. This CDR3 has 15 amino acids. Germline loops: CDR1 LNHDA, CDR2 SQIVND (reference sequence). This CDR3 reads CASDTGLAGGHEQFF. The CDR3 coding sequence is TGTGCCAGTGACACGGGACTAGCGGGAGGGCATGAGCAGTTCTTC.

The chain combines TRBV20-1 with TRBJ2-2; D is ambiguous. The V end lost 3 bases, the J end lost 2 bases, and 10 bases lay between the germline ends. CDR1 and CDR2 from the germline V gene are DFQATT and SNEGSKA (reference sequence). The CDR3 loop spans 14 amino acids. As DNA, the CDR3 is TGCAGTGCTAGTTGGGCGTCCAACACCGGGGAGCTGTTTTTT. Amino acid sequence: CSASWASNTGELFF.

This sequence joins TRBV7-9 and TRBJ1-1; TRBD1 agrees at 9 bases. The CDR3 loop spans 13 amino acids. Germline CDR1 and CDR2: SEHNR and FQNEAQ (reference sequence). Trimming removed 5 bases from V and 5 bases from J; junction bases left unmatched: 3. The CDR3 region is CASSTGQGTEAFF. Here the CDR3 DNA reads TGTGCCAGCAGCACGGGACAGGGAACTGAAGCTTTCTTT.

The chain couples TRBV7-2 to TRBJ1-6; D gene ambiguous. The CDR3 runs to 14 residues. The ends were cut back, 1 base at V and 7 bases at J, with 8 bases in the middle. CDR1 SGHTA and CDR2 FQGNSA come from the germline V gene. CDR3 bases: TGTGCCAGCAGCTTAGGAGAAACGAATTCACCCCTCCACTTT. Translated: CASSLGETNSPLHF.

CDR3 sequence (DNA): TGTGCCATCAGTGAATCCGGACTAGCGGGAGGAGGTGGGGAGCTGTTTTTT. This gives the protein CAISESGLAGGGGELFF. This rearrangement joins TRBV10-3 to TRBJ2-2; 14 bases align to TRBD2. This CDR3 is 17 amino acids long. Germline trimming cut 3 bases from V and 8 bases from J; bases unmatched to any gene: 8. CDR1 is ENHRY and CDR2 is SYGVKD in the germline V gene.

This clone was counted between two and nine times. The chain is built from TRBV10-3 and TRBJ1-2; 8 bases are a match to TRBD1. V lost 10 bases and J lost 3; bases outside the gene matches: 4. Germline V gene data show CDR1 as ENHRY and CDR2 as SYGVKD. The CDR3 totals 12 residues. The CDR3 nucleotides are TGTGCCAGCAAGACAGGGGACTATGGCTACACCTTC. It is translated as CASKTGDYGYTF.

This chain links TRBV4-2 with TRBJ2-5; 11 nucleotides line up with TRBD2. Germline lookup yields CDR1 LGHNA and CDR2 YNFKEQ. The CDR3 has 15 amino acids. The trim removed 2 bases at V and 6 bases at J, leaving 5 bases unmatched. This chain's CDR3 is CASSQLLAGAKTQYF. The CDR3 region has the DNA TGTGCCAGCAGCCAATTACTAGCGGGAGCGAAGACCCAGTACTTC.

This clone was counted between two and nine times. The chain uses TRBV6-6 and TRBJ2-7, with 10 bases aligning to TRBD1. V gave up 10 bases and J gave up 4 bases; unmatched junction bases: 7. Per the germline V gene, CDR1 is MNHNY and CDR2 is SVGAGI (reference sequence). CDR3 size: 13 residues. CDR3 nucleotides: TGTGCCACCAGACAGGGGGCTCAGTACGAGCAGTACTTC. This sequence encodes CATRQGAQYEQYF.

The J gene is TRBJ2-7, the V gene TRBV15; 7 bases match TRBD2. J lost 3 bases, V lost 0 bases, and 11 bases had no gene match. Germline values: CDR1 LNHNV, CDR2 YYDKDF (reference sequence). The CDR3 covers 17 residues. The CDR3 DNA follows: TGTGCCACCAGCAGAGAGTCTGCGGGGGTAAGGTACTACGAGCAGTACTTC. Translated, it gives CATSRESAGVRYYEQYF.

The DNA of the CDR3 is TGTGCCACCAGCATCTTGGGAGGGAGGTACCAAGAGACCCAGTACTTC. Translation: CATSILGGRYQETQYF. V gene TRBV15 combines with J gene TRBJ2-5; 7 bases fit TRBD2. The junction had 8 bases not matched to a gene; V was cut back by 4 bases and J by 0 bases. This CDR3 spans 16 amino acids. Germline loops: CDR1 LNHNV, CDR2 YYDKDF (reference sequence).

V gene TRBV5-1 combines with J gene TRBJ2-2, with D maybe TRBD1 (6 bases). The CDR3 covers 14 residues. Trimming removed 1 base at V and 7 bases at J, with 11 bases between. Germline loops: CDR1 SGHRS, CDR2 YFSETQ. This CDR3 is CASSLPRGGGELFF. The CDR3 region has the DNA TGCGCCAGCAGCTTGCCCCGAGGGGGCGGGGAGCTGTTTTTT.

The sample holds one count of this clone. The genes are TRBV6-5 and TRBJ2-2; D may be TRBD1 or TRBD2 (5 bases each). Trimming removed 10 bases at V and 6 bases at J, with 18 bases between. Germline-derived CDR1 and CDR2 are MNHEY and SVGAGI. CDR3 length equals 14 residues. The DNA for the CDR3 is TGTGCCAACAGGTCGGGGTCCGATCCCGGGGAGCTGTTTTTT. Protein product: CANRSGSDPGELFF.

The chain carries TRBV15 and TRBJ1-5, with D uncertain. Per germline, CDR1 LNHNV and CDR2 YYDKDF (reference sequence). The CDR3 length is 14 residues. Trimming shortened V by 3 bases and J by 4 bases, and 10 bases separated the two germline ends. In DNA, the CDR3 is TGTGCCACCAGCAGGGCCGATTCGAATCAGCCCCAGCATTTT. Protein product: CATSRADSNQPQHF.

Details on this clone: The sample contains more than one DNA sequence encoding this CDR3. V usage is TRBV3-1 (or the pseudogene TRBV3-2) and J usage is TRBJ1-2, with D possibly TRBD1 on 5 matching bases. This CDR3 region has 16 residues. Germline-derived CDR1 and CDR2 are LGHDT and YNNKEL (reference sequence). V was trimmed by 4 bases and J by 0 bases, leaving 15 bases between them. The CDR3 nucleotides read TGTGCCAGCAGCCGAGGTGGGGGGGGACCTAACTATGGCTACACCTTC. Its protein is CASSRGGGGPNYGYTF.

V is TRBV27 and J is TRBJ1-1, with 11 nucleotides matching TRBD1. Trimming took 8 bases from V and 5 from J; bases not matched to a gene: 4. The germline CDR1 and CDR2 sequences are MNHEY and SMNVEV (reference sequence). CDR3 length: 13 amino acids. CDR3 DNA: TGTGCCAGCGGACAGGGGGCAAGGACTGAAGCTTTCTTT. Translated, it gives CASGQGARTEAFF.

The chain uses TRBV27 and TRBJ2-7; D perhaps matches TRBD1 (6 bases). The CDR3 has 15 residues. Trimming pared 2 bases from V and 3 bases from J, leaving 14 bases between. Germline V CDR1 and CDR2: MNHEY, SMNVEV (reference sequence). The CDR3 DNA follows: TGTGCCAGCAGTTTAAGTTACAAGGGGGTCTACGAGCAGTACTTC. Protein product: CASSLSYKGVYEQYF.

The chain is built from TRBV6-5 and TRBJ2-2; D unclear. V was pared by 7 bases and J by 5 bases, with 8 bases between. CDR3 length: 12 amino acids. Germline V gene sequence: CDR1 MNHEY, CDR2 SVGAGI. The CDR3 reads CASTVSTGELFF. As DNA, the CDR3 is TGTGCCAGCACTGTCTCTACCGGGGAGCTGTTTTTT.

This rearrangement joins TRBV9 to TRBJ1-1; D may be TRBD1 (6 bases). V was clipped by 4 bases and J by 5 bases, with 15 bases between them. This CDR3 comprises 14 residues. The V gene's germline CDR1 is SGDLS and CDR2 YYNGEE. The CDR3: CASSSQETGTEAFF. CDR3 DNA: TGTGCCAGCAGCTCACAAGAGACAGGAACTGAAGCTTTCTTT.